Listed here are 16 T cell receptor beta chains from one sample, sequenced in a study of post-analysis software for immune sequencing data. Study-level findings and limits: A handful of TRBV segments were significantly more frequent in patients than in controls. TRBV5-6, TRBV5-1 and TRBV20-1 were among these segments.

Their cognate antigens are unknown. Unique-molecular-identifier-tagged TCR beta cDNA libraries were used. TCRdb fed the PCR reads into MiXCR, producing one record per CDR3 protein. The sample has 150,000 to 200,000 distinct CDR3 sequences, roughly 31% seen once. Material for sequencing was blood. These receptors all come from a girl between 10 and 17 years old with multiple sclerosis.

Note on this clonotype: A much more abundant neighbour one base away suggests this may be a read error. The rearrangement joins TRBV6-1 to TRBJ2-6, with no clear D. The CDR3 loop spans 19 amino acids. Trimming took off 3 bases at V and 0 bases at J, with 18 bases between the two ends. CDR1 and CDR2 (germline): MNHNS, SASEGT. The CDR3 sequence is CASSDPVHVAASGANVLTF. The CDR3 nucleotides read TGTGCCAGCAGTGACCCCGTACACGTGGCCGCCTCTGGGGCCAACGTCCTGACTTTC.

This clonotype turned up a few times. The chain recombines TRBV12-3 or TRBV12-4 with TRBJ1-1, with D uncertain. This CDR3 has 14 residues. V lost 2 bases and J lost 1, with 8 bases in between. CDR3 coding DNA: TGTGCCAGCAGTTTATCGGCAGCGAACACTGAAGCTTTCTTT. This sequence encodes CASSLSAANTEAFF.

This clonotype was seen at least ten times. The rearrangement uses TRBV18 and TRBJ1-2; TRBD1 might be the D (5 bases). CDR3 length: 13 residues. V lost 3 bases and J 4 bases, leaving 9 bases between the germline ends. Germline loops: CDR1 KGHSH, CDR2 LQKENI. The CDR3 here is CASSPDSGYGYTF. The CDR3 nucleotides are TGTGCCAGCTCACCCGACAGCGGCTATGGCTACACCTTC.

Note on this clonotype: Since a much larger clone is just one base distant, this may be a read error. In nucleotides, the CDR3 is TGCGCCAGCAGCAAGACTCGACAGGGGGGTCACAATGAGCAGTACTTC. It translates to CASSKTRQGGHNEQYF. The chain joins TRBV5-1 to TRBJ2-1, with 9 bases aligning to TRBD1. With the DNA end fitting TRBJ2-7 better, the J assignment may be wrong. This CDR3 has 16 amino acids. CDR1 and CDR2 (germline): SGHRS, YFSETQ.

This clonotype occurred many times. J is TRBJ2-7 and V is TRBV5-1; D is tentatively TRBD1 or TRBD2 (5 bases each). CDR3 length equals 16 residues. Germline V gene data show CDR1 as SGHRS and CDR2 as YFSETQ. V was trimmed by 3 bases and J by 7 bases, leaving 23 bases between them. This chain's CDR3 is CASSSVGPPVIYEQYF. The CDR3 DNA is TGCGCCAGCAGCTCGGTGGGACCGCCCGTAATTTATGAGCAGTACTTC.

The chain couples TRBV7-9 to TRBJ1-1; the D is unclear. Looked up from germline, CDR1 is SEHNR and CDR2 is FQNEAQ (reference sequence). This CDR3 region has 13 residues. Trimming stripped 6 bases from V and 0 bases from J, with 8 bases between. DNA of the CDR3: TGTGCCAGCAGACTGGTTGTGAACACTGAAGCTTTCTTT. It yields the protein CASRLVVNTEAFF.

Comments on this clonotype: A much larger clone sits a single nucleotide away, making a read error possible. The genes are TRBV4-1 and TRBJ2-3; the match to TRBD2 covers 7 bases. Germline V gene lookup returns CDR1 MGHRA and CDR2 YSYEKL. After removal of 8 bases from V and 6 bases from J, the junction contained 5 bases not matched to a gene. CDR3 length: 12 residues. CDR3 DNA: TGCGCCAGCCTAGACGGGAGGGATACGCAGTATTTT. Translating it yields CASLDGRDTQYF.

This clonotype was recorded many times. The chain joins TRBV20-1 to TRBJ2-6; D perhaps matches TRBD2 (7 bases). This CDR3 is built from 16 residues. CDR1 is DFQATT, CDR2 SNEGSKA, per germline (reference sequence). The V end lost 4 bases, the J end lost 0 bases, and 13 bases lay between the germline ends. CDR3 sequence (DNA): TGCAGTGCTATGAGGGGGGGAAGCTCTGGGGCCAACGTCCTGACTTTC. This translates into CSAMRGGSSGANVLTF.

This clonotype showed up many times. The chain combines TRBV6-1 with TRBJ2-1, with unresolved D. Trimming left V 4 bases short and J 5 bases short, with 9 bases between. This CDR3 has 13 residues. In germline, CDR1 is MNHNS, CDR2 SASEGT. The CDR3 DNA reads as TGTGCCAGCAGTGGAGACGGGCACAATGAGCAGTTCTTC. Translation gives CASSGDGHNEQFF.

This chain joins TRBV10-3 and TRBJ1-5; D not certain. CDR3 length: 14 residues. V was clipped by 0 bases and J by 5 bases, with 8 bases between them. Per germline, CDR1 ENHRY and CDR2 SYGVKD. In DNA form, the CDR3 reads TGTGCCATCAGTGAGTCGGCAGGAGATCAGCCCCAGCATTTT. It encodes CAISESAGDQPQHF.

Concerning this clonotype: This clone may be a read error of a much larger clone one base away. The rearrangement uses TRBV6-1 and TRBJ2-3; no firm D call. CDR1 and CDR2 (germline): MNHNS, SASEGT. CDR3 length: 16 amino acids. The CDR3 bases are TGTGCCAGCAGGGAAGGAAGGGCAGGCCGCACAGATACGCAGTATTTT. It yields the protein CASREGRAGRTDTQYF.

This clonotype was found a few times. Being one base from a much bigger clone, this may be a read error. This chain joins TRBV12-3 or TRBV12-4 and TRBJ2-1; 8 bases align to TRBD2. V was clipped by 11 bases and J by 7 bases; unmatched bases: 10. The CDR3 totals 13 residues. For the CDR3, the DNA is TGTGCCGGCATCTCAGAGCGGGAGAATGAGCAGTTCTTC. Its translation: CAGISERENEQFF.

The chain has TRBV25-1 and TRBJ2-3; possibly TRBD1 for D (5 bases). The germline CDR1 and CDR2 sequences are MGHDK and SYGVNS. CDR3 size: 13 residues. Trimming pared 10 bases from V and 4 bases from J, leaving 15 bases between. The DNA for the CDR3 is TGTGCCACTAGGGGAAAGGGCTCAGATACGCAGTATTTT. Encoded protein: CATRGKGSDTQYF.

This clonotype was counted many times. The chain couples TRBV11-2 to TRBJ2-3; possibly TRBD2 for D (6 bases). Deletions cut 6 bases from V and 6 bases from J, with 13 bases between. This CDR3 comprises 13 residues. Germline V CDR1 and CDR2: SGHAT, FQNNGV. The CDR3: CASRRLGGDTQYF. For the CDR3, the DNA is TGTGCCAGCAGAAGATTGGGGGGTGATACGCAGTATTTT.

This clonotype came up a few times. The J gene is TRBJ2-7, the V gene TRBV7-9; D unclear. CDR1 is SEHNR, CDR2 FQNEAQ, per germline (reference sequence). The CDR3 spans 12 residues. Trimming removed 3 bases at V and 4 bases at J, with 7 bases between. In nucleotides, the CDR3 is TGTGCCAGCAGCTTGAATTTGTACGAGCAGTACTTC. Translated, it gives CASSLNLYEQYF.

This clonotype was observed a few times. The gene calls are TRBV7-9 and TRBJ2-1; D remains unclear. The CDR3 consists of 17 residues. Germline V gives CDR1 SEHNR, CDR2 FQNEAQ (reference sequence). Trimming cost V 0 bases and J 9 bases, with 21 bases left between them. This CDR3 is CASSLALRLPYNGEQFF. The CDR3 coding sequence is TGTGCCAGCAGCTTAGCGCTACGGCTACCCTACAACGGTGAGCAGTTCTTC.